A single TCR beta chain is shown here with its context. The CDR3 covers 15 residues. Germline V gene sequence: CDR1 KGHSH, CDR2 LQKENI. With 3 bases clipped from V and 5 bases from J, the junction kept 2 bases outside the gene matches. The data were taken from a study of blood T cell repertoires in COVID-19. Study as a whole: In each case, the material was cDNA or gDNA derived from T cells, B-cell-depleted T cells, or PBMCs.

The data were produced by immunoSEQ multiplex PCR, yet TCRdb's version contains in-frame clones alone and is incomplete. The sample includes under 200,000 clones, over 70% of them seen just once. The receptor was isolated from a man aged 55 to 69 with acute or convalescent COVID-19. The genes are TRBV18 and TRBJ1-6; TRBD1 matches 9 bases. The sample was peripheral blood. In DNA, the CDR3 is TGTGCCAGCTCACCGCGGACAGGGGATAATTCACCCCTCCACTTT. Its protein product is CASSPRTGDNSPLHF.